This T cell receptor (beta chain) was identified in a study of vaccination effects on CD4 cells after COVID-19. Whole-study context: Relative to the second dose, post-vaccine samples were obtained a median of 72 days later.

Subsequent to roughly 10 days of culture, CD4+ T cells were isolated. Subjects were given two BNT162b2 or mRNA-1273 vaccine doses. No vaccinee had earlier SARS-CoV-2 infection, and nucleocapsid antibodies were negative. Sequenced by immunoSEQ multiplex PCR; TCRdb stores in-frame clones only, minus some. Of tens of thousands of clones detected, 65% to 80% appear once; the ten largest clones hold about 2%. In regard to this clone: The antigen is not known.

CDR1 SGHDT and CDR2 YYEEEE come from the germline V gene. The CDR3 extends over 13 amino acids. The ends lost 4 bases at V and 2 bases at J; junction bases unmatched: 2. This sequence was found in a human donor who received a COVID-19 vaccine. This chain connects TRBV5-6 to TRBJ2-5; TRBD2 agrees at 7 bases. The source was CD4+ T cells from PBMCs cultured without peptide, collected after COVID-19 vaccination. The DNA for the CDR3 is TGTGCCAGCAGCGTGCGGGAGCAAGAGACCCAGTACTTC. Translated, it gives CASSVREQETQYF.